The clone carrying this T cell receptor (beta chain) was seen at least ten times. Its specificity is unknown. The V gene's germline CDR1 is KGHSH and CDR2 LQKENI. This CDR3 region has 16 residues. V trimming: 5 bases; J trimming: 2 bases; junction bases outside the gene matches: 4. This sample is drawn from a study of early T cells in non-severe SARS-CoV-2 infection. Study at large: Sequencing of bulk RNA from unsorted whole blood was done, without chain pairing.

Unique molecular identifiers were affixed to single, distinct cDNA molecules. TCRdb processed the 5' RACE reads anew with MiXCR; each CDR3 protein has one entry. The top ten clones hold approximately 10% of a sample with roughly 56,000 distinct CDR3 sequences, roughly 13% of them seen once. Study findings and constraints: The VDJdb matching leaned toward anti-spike CD8 responses and overlooked private and CD4 specificities.

The chain has TRBV18 and TRBJ2-4; 12 bases agree with TRBD2. The source is an adult who was a healthcare worker with PCR-confirmed SARS-CoV-2 infection or an uninfected control (not recorded which). The sample taken for sequencing was whole blood. CDR3 sequence reads: CASSSGTSGSKNIQYF. CDR3 DNA sequence: TGTGCCAGCTCATCCGGGACTAGCGGGTCCAAAAACATTCAGTACTTC.